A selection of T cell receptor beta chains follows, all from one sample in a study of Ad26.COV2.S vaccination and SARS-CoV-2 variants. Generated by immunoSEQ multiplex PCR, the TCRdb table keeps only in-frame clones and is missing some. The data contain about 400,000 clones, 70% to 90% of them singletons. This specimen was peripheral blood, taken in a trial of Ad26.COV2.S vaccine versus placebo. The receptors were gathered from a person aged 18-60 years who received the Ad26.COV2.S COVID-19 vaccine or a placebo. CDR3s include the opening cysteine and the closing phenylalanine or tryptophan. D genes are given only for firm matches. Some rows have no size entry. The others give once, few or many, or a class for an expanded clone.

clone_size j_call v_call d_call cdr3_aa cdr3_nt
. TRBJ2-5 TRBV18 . CASSPVRTAGQETQYF TGTGCCAGCTCACCAGTAAGGACGGCTGGCCAAGAGACCCAGTACTTC
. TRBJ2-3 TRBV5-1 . CASSLWGGSTDTQYF TGCGCCAGCAGCTTGTGGGGCGGTAGCACAGATACGCAGTATTTT
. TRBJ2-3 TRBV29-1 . CSVEVYRVGTDTQYF TGCAGCGTTGAAGTATACAGGGTGGGCACAGATACGCAGTATTTT
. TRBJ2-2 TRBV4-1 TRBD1 CASSERFRDRGYDTGELFF TGCGCCAGCAGCGAAAGGTTCCGGGACAGGGGGTACGACACCGGGGAGCTGTTTTTT
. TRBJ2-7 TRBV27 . CASSPSLTSREQYF TGTGCCAGCAGTCCCTCACTGACCTCAAGGGAGCAGTACTTC
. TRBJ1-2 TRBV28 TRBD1 CATWDSRNYGYTF TGTGCCACCTGGGACAGCAGAAACTATGGCTACACCTTC
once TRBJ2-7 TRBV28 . CASSLLTGPSSYEQYF TGTGCCAGCAGTTTACTAACAGGACCCTCCTCCTACGAGCAGTACTTC
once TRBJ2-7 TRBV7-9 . CASSKEAVRYEQYF TGTGCCAGCAGCAAGGAAGCGGTAAGATACGAGCAGTACTTC
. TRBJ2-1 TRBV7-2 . CASSFRAGGNEQFF TGTGCCAGCAGCTTCAGGGCAGGAGGGAATGAGCAGTTCTTC
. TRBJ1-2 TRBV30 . CAWSGNRDGEDYGYTF TGTGCCTGGAGTGGGAACCGGGACGGGGAGGACTATGGCTACACCTTC
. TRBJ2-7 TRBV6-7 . CASSNDEGRQYF TGTGCCAGCAGTAATGATGAGGGCAGGCAGTACTTC
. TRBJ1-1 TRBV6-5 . CASSYARTANTEAFF TGTGCCAGCAGTTACGCCCGGACAGCTAACACTGAAGCTTTCTTT
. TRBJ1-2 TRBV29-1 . CSVVRGSGYGYTF TGCAGCGTTGTTAGGGGATCGGGGTATGGCTACACCTTC
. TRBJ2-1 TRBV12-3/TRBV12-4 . CASTDRYNEQFF TGTGCCAGCACAGACAGGTACAATGAGCAGTTCTTC
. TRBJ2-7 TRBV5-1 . CASTVGYEQYF TGCGCCAGCACTGTGGGCTACGAGCAGTACTTC
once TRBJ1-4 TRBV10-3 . CATGGEPNEKLFF TGTGCCACCGGGGGGGAGCCTAATGAAAAACTGTTTTTT
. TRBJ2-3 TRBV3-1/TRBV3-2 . CASSLGAGRTDTQYF TGTGCCAGCAGCCTGGGGGCAGGACGCACAGATACGCAGTATTTT
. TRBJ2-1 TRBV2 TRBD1 CASRETGTVSYNEQFF TGTGCCAGCAGAGAAACCGGGACAGTCTCCTACAATGAGCAGTTCTTC